Here is one TCR beta chain with its context. Its antigen is still unknown. The method was immunoSEQ multiplex PCR; TCRdb's version includes in-frame clones alone and lacks a portion of them. The sample consists of tens of thousands of clones, about 91% of them appearing once. These data originate in a study of OX40 agonist ivuxolimab in advanced cancers. Looking at the study overall: Patients with prior anti-PD-1, anti-PD-L1 or anti-CTLA-4 therapy were eligible; 40% had some.

General observations from the study: More expanded clones were found, on average, in CD8+ than in CD4+ T cells. Relatively little clonal expansion, among the lowest observed, appeared in partial responders at 0.1-3.0 mg/kg.

The CDR3 loop spans 15 amino acids. Looked up from germline, CDR1 is MDHEN and CDR2 is SYDVKM. The V and J ends lost 3 bases and 5 bases respectively, with 13 bases between them. J is TRBJ2-2 and V is TRBV28; D is tentatively TRBD1 or TRBD2 (5 bases each). The TCR sequence derives from an adult with an advanced solid tumor such as melanoma, head and neck, liver or kidney cancer. Sequencing was performed on CD4+ or CD8+ T cells sorted from blood, taken in a trial of the OX40 agonist ivuxolimab. The chain's CDR3 is CASSFVAGRTGELFF. CDR3 in DNA: TGTGCCAGCAGTTTCGTGGCAGGGAGAACCGGGGAGCTGTTTTTT.